The next 3 T cell receptor beta chains were all read from a single sample in a study of regulatory T cells in long-lasting Graves disease. Time point: persistent/refractory GD, antithyroid drugs over 5 years with positive TRAb. Making the TCR library involved RNA that had been extracted from PBMCs. The authors built TCR beta libraries using iRepertoire HTBI primers and Arm-PCR of CDR3 regions. TCRdb re-analysed the multiplex PCR reads in MiXCR, keeping a single row per CDR3 protein. The data hold 390,000 or so distinct CDR3 sequences, with 23% observed a single time. The sample was peripheral blood mononuclear cells (PBMCs), taken when the disease was refractory, from a patient treated with antithyroid drugs. Receptors originate from a woman aged 40-49 years with Graves disease.

The V and J genes are TRBV2 and TRBJ1-6; TRBD1 aligns across 10 bases. The CDR3 runs to 13 residues. Losses at the gene ends were 6 bases for V and 9 bases for J; bases not matched to a gene: 2. In germline, CDR1 is SNHLY, CDR2 FYNNEI. CDR3 coding DNA: TGTGCCAGCAGGGGACAGGGGTGTTCACCCCTCCACTTT. It codes for CASRGQGCSPLHF.

This clonotype has a handful of counts. The genes are TRBV14 and TRBJ2-7, with a tentative D call TRBD2 (5 bases). Germline CDR1 reads SGHDN; CDR2 reads FVKESK. V dropped 4 bases and J dropped 2 bases, with 18 bases sitting between them. The CDR3 consists of 16 residues. This chain's CDR3 is CASSPPGSVAAYEQYF. CDR3 nucleotides: TGTGCCAGCAGCCCGCCGGGGAGCGTAGCAGCCTACGAGCAGTACTTC.

This clonotype has just a few counts. The J gene is TRBJ2-7, the V gene TRBV6-1; the D is unclear. CDR3 length: 15 residues. Deletions cut 6 bases from V and 5 bases from J, with 20 bases between. Per the germline V gene, CDR1 is MNHNS and CDR2 is SASEGT. CDR3 sequence: CASSRTSSTSHEQYF. CDR3 nucleotides: TGTGCCAGCAGCCGAACCTCCTCTACCAGTCACGAGCAGTACTTC.